This is a list of T cell receptor beta chains from one sample in a study of shared clonotypes between healthy human individuals. Some clones are missing from TCRdb's copy, which holds only in-frame ones; the method was immunoSEQ multiplex PCR. In the table there are roughly 2,000,000 clones, 85% to 95% of which are singletons. Sequenced input: naive CD8+ T cells from PBMCs. The source is a man younger than 35 in good health. Some clones in this sample may be carry-over from other donors' samples. Each CDR3 is given with its conserved first and last residue. The D gene is left open where the match is weak. A row's size may be missing; if present it is once, few, many or a size class.

J gene,D gene,clone size,V gene,CDR3 DNA,CDR3 protein
TRBJ1-3,.,.,TRBV28,TGTGCCAGCAGTTTTTCCCGGGGCTCTGGAAACACCATATATTTT,CASSFSRGSGNTIYF
TRBJ1-1,.,.,TRBV27,TGTGCCAGCAGTTTATATGCAGTCTCCACTGAAGCTTTCTTT,CASSLYAVSTEAFF
TRBJ2-5,TRBD2,.,TRBV7-8,TGTGCCAGCGGCCAACTAGCGGGGGATCAAGAGACCCAGTACTTC,CASGQLAGDQETQYF
TRBJ1-1,.,.,TRBV19,TGTGCCAGTAGTAACCTGGGATCGGGGAACACTGAAGCTTTCTTT,CASSNLGSGNTEAFF
TRBJ1-1,.,.,TRBV7-9,TGTGCCAGCAGCTTATCCCTTTTAAAGGGAGGGGACACTGAAGCTTTCTTT,CASSLSLLKGGDTEAFF
TRBJ2-7,.,.,TRBV2,TGTGCCAGTTCCGGGATTTTATCCTACGAGCAGTACTTC,CASSGILSYEQYF
TRBJ1-2,.,.,TRBV4-1,TGCGCCAGCAGCCAACAGCACGGAGGAGCTAACTATGGCTACACCTTC,CASSQQHGGANYGYTF
TRBJ2-1,TRBD2,.,TRBV28,TGTGCCAGCAGTGGCATAAGGATCCGGACTAGCGGCTACAATGAGCAGTTCTTC,CASSGIRIRTSGYNEQFF
TRBJ2-2,.,.,TRBV7-7,TGTGCCAGCAGACAGAGTACCGGGGAGCTGTTTTTT,CASRQSTGELFF
TRBJ2-5,TRBD2,once,TRBV27,TGTGCCAGCAGTGGACTAGCGGGAGGAGGGATGGGAGAGACCCAGTACTTC,CASSGLAGGGMGETQYF
TRBJ1-1,.,.,TRBV15,TGTGCCACCAGCAGAGATATGGAGGCGAGGAACACTGAAGCTTTCTTT,CATSRDMEARNTEAFF
TRBJ2-1,TRBD2,once,TRBV10-2,TGCGCCAGCAGGTTGACTAGCGGGGGGGTTAATGAGCAGTTCTTC,CASRLTSGGVNEQFF
TRBJ1-1,.,.,TRBV9,TGTGCCAGCAGCGATAGCCCTGGACCGACGACGAACACTGAAGCTTTCTTT,CASSDSPGPTTNTEAFF
TRBJ2-7,.,.,TRBV27,TGTGCCAGCAGTTTATCTAGGAATTACGAGCAGTACTTC,CASSLSRNYEQYF
TRBJ1-1,TRBD1,.,TRBV5-1,TGCGCCAGCAGCCTGCTGGGGGGGGCGCGGGACAGGACTGAAGCTTTCTTT,CASSLLGGARDRTEAFF
TRBJ2-3,TRBD1,.,TRBV27,TGTGCCAGCAGTCCGACAGGGTCCCCAGATACGCAGTATTTT,CASSPTGSPDTQYF
TRBJ1-1,TRBD1,.,TRBV19,TGTGCCAGTAGACCTCCCCCTCAGGGGGGCACTGAAGCTTTCTTT,CASRPPPQGGTEAFF
TRBJ2-7,TRBD2,.,TRBV15,TGTGCCACCAGCGGGAAGACTAGCGGGATCTACGAGCAGTACTTC,CATSGKTSGIYEQYF
TRBJ1-5,.,.,TRBV27,TGTGCCGGCAGTTCGGGGACGGTAGGGCCCCAGCATTTT,CAGSSGTVGPQHF
TRBJ2-7,.,.,TRBV28,TGTGCCAGCAGTTCGGGACGGGGAAACTTTTACTACGAGCAGTACTTC,CASSSGRGNFYYEQYF
TRBJ2-1,TRBD2,.,TRBV19,TGTGCCAGTAGTATAGTTATTCGGTACGGCGGGAGCTCCTACAATGAGCAGTTCTTC,CASSIVIRYGGSSYNEQFF
TRBJ2-1,.,few,TRBV10-3,TGTGCCATCAGTGAGACTAGCCGTAAGAACAATGAGCAGTTCTTC,CAISETSRKNNEQFF
TRBJ2-1,TRBD2,.,TRBV28,TGTGCCAGCAGGATTAGCGGGAACAATGAGCAGTTCTTC,CASRISGNNEQFF
TRBJ2-2,.,.,TRBV25-1,TGTGCCAGCAGGGGGACATCGAACACCGGGGAGCTGTTTTTT,CASRGTSNTGELFF
TRBJ1-2,.,.,TRBV4-3,TGCGCCAGCAGCCAAGGATTAGATTATGGCTACACCTTC,CASSQGLDYGYTF
TRBJ1-1,.,.,TRBV29-1,TGCAGCGTTGAAATAGGTGCGGGCCGACTAGGAGCTTTCTTT,CSVEIGAGRLGAFF
TRBJ2-1,.,.,TRBV30,TGTGCCTGGAGTTTCAGGGGTGATGAGCAGTTCTTC,CAWSFRGDEQFF
TRBJ1-4,.,once,TRBV6-5,TGTGCCAGCACCTCGACCAGGGTGGGGGAAAAACTGTTTTTT,CASTSTRVGEKLFF
TRBJ1-2,.,.,TRBV6-4,TGTGCCAGCAGTGACAACAGGGCGAGCTATGGCTACACCTTC,CASSDNRASYGYTF
TRBJ1-2,.,.,TRBV9,TGTGCCAGCAGTCCCCGGCGGGGGGGCCTGGGGGATGGCTACACCTTC,CASSPRRGGLGDGYTF
TRBJ1-2,.,.,TRBV28,TGTGCCAGCAGGGGTAGCAACTATGGCTACACCTTC,CASRGSNYGYTF
TRBJ1-5,.,few,TRBV14,TGTGCCAGCAGCCAAGGGAGGGGCAATCAGCCCCAGCATTTT,CASSQGRGNQPQHF
TRBJ2-1,TRBD2,.,TRBV5-1,TGCGCCAGCAGCTGGTCCCTAGCGGGAGCCAGCGATGAGCAGTTCTTC,CASSWSLAGASDEQFF
TRBJ1-5,.,.,TRBV2,TGTGCCAGCAGTGAATGGGGGGTTAATCAGCCCCAGCATTTT,CASSEWGVNQPQHF
TRBJ2-7,.,once,TRBV5-1,TGCGCCAGCAGCTTGAACCACGAGCAGTACTTC,CASSLNHEQYF
TRBJ1-5,.,.,TRBV10-3,TGTGCCATCAGTGACCCGGGGGGACATAGCAATCAGCCCCAGCATTTT,CAISDPGGHSNQPQHF
TRBJ2-1,.,.,TRBV18,TGTGCCAGCTCAGCGGAGGCCTCCTACAATGAGCAGTTCTTC,CASSAEASYNEQFF
TRBJ1-1,TRBD1,.,TRBV19,TGTGCCAGTAGTTCGACCAGGGGGCCGTACACTGAAGCTTTCTTT,CASSSTRGPYTEAFF
TRBJ2-7,.,.,TRBV28,TGTGCCAGCAGGCCCACAGGGGACGGGAGAAGCTGGGAGCAGTACTTC,CASRPTGDGRSWEQYF
TRBJ2-7,TRBD1,.,TRBV7-8,TGTGCCAGCAGTCCGACGACAGGGCTTTTCTCCTACGAGCAGTACTTC,CASSPTTGLFSYEQYF
TRBJ2-1,TRBD2,.,TRBV2,TGTGCCGCCCAGGGCGGGGGAAGAAGGAGTACCCCCCACAATGAGCAGTTCTTC,CAAQGGGRRSTPHNEQFF
TRBJ1-2,.,.,TRBV29-1,TGCAGCGTTGCTGGGGGGAACTATGGCTACACCTTC,CSVAGGNYGYTF
TRBJ1-5,.,.,TRBV2,TGTGCCAGCAGTGAAGGGCAGGGCGGAGTGCCCCAGCATTTT,CASSEGQGGVPQHF
TRBJ2-3,.,.,TRBV20-1,TGCAGTGCTAGAAGAGATACGCAGTATTTT,CSARRDTQYF
TRBJ2-7,.,.,TRBV7-9,TGTGCCAGCAGCTTACTGGGGGGCTACGAGCAGTACTTC,CASSLLGGYEQYF
TRBJ2-1,.,.,TRBV28,TGTGCCAGCAGTTTTTGGGATAGGGAGACAGGGAGGCCCCAGGATGAGCAGTTCTTC,CASSFWDRETGRPQDEQFF
TRBJ1-1,.,.,TRBV28,TGTGCCAGCAGTTTATCACCCACAGGGCAAGTTGATGAAGCTTTCTTT,CASSLSPTGQVDEAFF
TRBJ2-1,.,.,TRBV27,TGTGCCAGCAGTTTGCAGACATCTGGCGGTTTATTAGACACTGAGCAGTTCTTC,CASSLQTSGGLLDTEQFF
TRBJ2-7,.,.,TRBV2,TGTGCCAGCAGTGGTGGAGAAGCGGCCCTCTACGAGCAGTACTTC,CASSGGEAALYEQYF
TRBJ2-5,TRBD2,.,TRBV7-9,TGTGCCAGCAGCTTAGAACTAGCGGGACGACAAGAGACCCAGTACTTC,CASSLELAGRQETQYF
TRBJ2-3,TRBD2,.,TRBV28,TGTGCCAGCATGGGGTTCGGGGTAGCGGGGACGCAGTATTTT,CASMGFGVAGTQYF
TRBJ1-1,.,.,TRBV6-6,TGTGCCAGCAGTTACGGGCTATCTGGGGCCGAAGCTTTCTTT,CASSYGLSGAEAFF